These 22 T cell receptor beta chains came from one sample sequenced in a study of type 1 regulatory T cells. Study-wide results and limits: Compared with non-Tr1 cells, Tr1 cells showed a narrower TCR repertoire.

The antigens for these receptors are not known. Each CDR3 protein gets one entry after TCRdb re-called the reads with MiXCR. The sample carries roughly 71,000 distinct CDR3 sequences, 20% recorded once. The source material was cultured type 1 regulatory T (Tr1) cells, either the whole culture or a sorted fraction (not recorded which). These receptors all come from a human donor in good health.

In its sample, this clonotype was seen a few times. This sequence joins TRBV9 and TRBJ1-1; D is perhaps TRBD1 (5 bases). From germline, CDR1 is SGDLS and CDR2 YYNGEE. Between the trimmed V and J ends, which lost 2 bases and 3 bases, there was a span of 11 bases. This CDR3 has 14 amino acids. The CDR3 here is CASSVGQGDTEAFF. CDR3 nucleotide sequence: TGTGCCAGCAGCGTCGGGCAGGGTGACACTGAAGCTTTCTTT.

The chain recombines TRBV6-6 with TRBJ1-1; 7 bases align to TRBD1. V was pared by 6 bases and J by 1 base, with 5 bases of the junction left unmatched. This CDR3 spans 14 amino acids. CDR1 is MNHNY and CDR2 is SVGAGI in the germline V gene (reference sequence). The CDR3 here is CASRKTGQNTEAFF. Here the CDR3 DNA reads TGTGCCAGCAGGAAGACAGGGCAGAACACTGAAGCTTTCTTT.

The rearrangement links TRBV20-1 to TRBJ2-2; 11 bases match TRBD2. The germline CDR1 and CDR2 sequences are DFQATT and SNEGSKA (reference sequence). V was pared by 4 bases and J by 8 bases, with 12 bases of the junction left unmatched. The CDR3 consists of 16 residues. CDR3 DNA sequence: TGCAGTGCTAAAGGGGGCGGGACTAGCGGCTGGGGGGAGCTGTTTTTT. Translated, it gives CSAKGGGTSGWGELFF.

This clonotype was detected a few times. The chain combines TRBV28 with TRBJ1-2, with 7 bases matching TRBD1. V lost 2 bases to trimming and J lost 7 bases; unmatched junction nucleotides: 4. The germline V gene encodes CDR1 MDHEN and CDR2 SYDVKM. The CDR3 is made up of 13 amino acids. As DNA, the CDR3 is TGTGCCAGCAGTTTAGCGCAGGGGGTTGGCTACACCTTC. It encodes CASSLAQGVGYTF.

The sample holds a few counts of this clonotype. The rearrangement links TRBV7-3 to TRBJ2-3, with a tentative D call TRBD2 (6 bases). V lost 2 bases and J lost 5, with 14 bases in between. The germline V gene has CDR1 SGHTA and CDR2 FQGTGA. The CDR3 covers 15 residues. CDR3 protein: CASSLGGLSGDTQYF. The CDR3 nucleotides are TGTGCCAGCAGCTTAGGAGGGCTATCCGGAGATACGCAGTATTTT. Complete variable domain (other parts from reference TRBV7-3 and TRBJ2-3): GAGVSQTPSNKVTEKGKYVELRCDPISGHTALYWYRQSLGQGPEFLIYFQGTGAADDSGLPNDRFFAVRPEGSVSTLKIQRTERGDSAVYLCASSLGGLSGDTQYFGPGTRLTVL.

The chain joins TRBV20-1 to TRBJ1-6; D is possibly TRBD1 (5 bases). V lost 0 bases and J lost 9, with 9 bases in between. CDR1 is DFQATT and CDR2 is SNEGSKA in the germline V gene (reference sequence). The CDR3 length is 13 residues. CDR3 DNA sequence: TGCAGTGCTAGAGAAAGAGGGGTTTCACCCCTCCACTTT. Residues: CSARERGVSPLHF.

The V and J genes are TRBV30 and TRBJ1-4; maybe TRBD1 (6 bases). The germline CDR1 and CDR2 sequences are GTSNPN and SVGIG (reference sequence). With 2 bases removed from V and 8 bases from J, the gap between germline ends came to 6 bases. This CDR3 is 11 amino acids long. The CDR3 DNA reads TGTGCCTGGAGTACAGGGGAAAAACTGTTTTTT. Its translation: CAWSTGEKLFF.

The chain carries TRBV27 and TRBJ1-1; a possible D gene is TRBD1 (6 bases). Trimming shortened V by 4 bases and J by 0 bases, and 12 bases separated the two germline ends. CDR3 size: 15 residues. Germline V gene data show CDR1 as MNHEY and CDR2 as SMNVEV (reference sequence). CDR3 in DNA: TGTGCCAGCAGTTCACGGGACATCTTGAACACTGAAGCTTTCTTT. Protein sequence: CASSSRDILNTEAFF.

This clonotype was seen only a few times. V usage is TRBV5-6 and J usage is TRBJ1-6, with 10 bases fitting TRBD1. The germline gives CDR1 SGHDT, CDR2 YYEEEE. The ends lost 3 bases at V and 2 bases at J; junction bases unmatched: 2. The CDR3 contains 16 residues. In DNA, the CDR3 is TGTGCCAGCAGCTCGACAGGGGGCGCCTATAATTCACCCCTCCACTTT. Protein: CASSSTGGAYNSPLHF.

Only one count was recorded for this clonotype. The chain employs TRBV5-1 and TRBJ2-5; D might be TRBD1 (5 bases). The assigned J gene may be wrong: the sequence end matches TRBJ2-7 better. The germline CDR1 and CDR2 sequences are SGHRS and YFSETQ. The CDR3 loop spans 14 amino acids. The CDR3 protein is CASSSRGSSYEQYF. In nucleotides, the CDR3 is TGCGCCAGCAGCAGTAGGGGTAGCTCCTACGAGCAGTACTTC.

The chain combines TRBV20-1 with TRBJ2-3, with a tentative D call TRBD2 (5 bases). V lost 3 bases and J lost 4, with 8 bases in between. CDR3 size: 12 residues. CDR1 is DFQATT and CDR2 is SNEGSKA in the germline V gene (reference sequence). The CDR3 sequence is CSASFGADTQYF. The CDR3 nucleotides are TGCAGTGCTAGTTTCGGGGCAGATACGCAGTATTTT.

This clonotype turned up a few times. The chain combines TRBV4-2 with TRBJ2-2; no clear D gene. The CDR3 consists of 12 residues. Trimming pared 5 bases from V and 4 bases from J, leaving 5 bases between. Germline lookup yields CDR1 LGHNA and CDR2 YNFKEQ. The CDR3 spells CASSTSTGELFF. The CDR3 DNA reads as TGTGCCAGCAGCACCAGCACCGGGGAGCTGTTTTTT.

This chain joins TRBV27 and TRBJ2-2; 10 bases match TRBD2. The V gene's germline CDR1 is MNHEY and CDR2 SMNVEV (reference sequence). Unmatched junction bases numbered 14, after V lost 2 bases and J lost 5 bases. The length of the CDR3 is 19 residues. The CDR3 DNA is TGTGCCAGCAGTTTAGGGCTAGCGGGAGCGACGGGCTCAACCGGGGAGCTGTTTTTT. The encoded protein is CASSLGLAGATGSTGELFF.

This clonotype was observed a handful of times. The chain links TRBV20-1 to TRBJ2-5; maybe TRBD2 (5 bases). V lost 4 bases to trimming and J lost 4 bases, with 19 bases between them. This CDR3 contains 15 residues. Germline V gene data show CDR1 as DFQATT and CDR2 as SNEGSKA (reference sequence). The CDR3 DNA is TGCAGTGCTAATCTTATGGTGGGAGCCCGAGAGACCCAGTACTTC. It is translated as CSANLMVGARETQYF.

This clonotype was seen more than once but under ten times. This chain uses TRBV20-1 with TRBJ2-1, with D possibly TRBD2 on 6 matching bases. This CDR3 has 14 residues. Germline assignment: CDR1 DFQATT and CDR2 SNEGSKA (reference sequence). Trimming cost V 5 bases and J 4 bases, with 15 bases left between them. The CDR3 region is CSAAWGSGYNEQFF. As DNA, the CDR3 is TGCAGTGCTGCCTGGGGTAGCGGATACAATGAGCAGTTCTTC.

This clonotype was picked up a small number of times. V gene TRBV5-1 combines with J gene TRBJ1-1; 8 positions match TRBD1. The CDR3 runs to 15 residues. Germline CDR1 reads SGHRS; CDR2 reads YFSETQ. With 5 bases clipped from V and 4 bases from J, the junction kept 10 bases outside the gene matches. The CDR3 here is CASRQSGTGFTEAFF. The CDR3 DNA reads as TGCGCCAGCAGACAATCCGGGACAGGCTTCACTGAAGCTTTCTTT.

This clonotype was seen a handful of times. The rearrangement uses TRBV29-1 and TRBJ1-2; 8 bases agree with TRBD1. Germline V gene sequence: CDR1 SQVTM, CDR2 ANQGSEA. Trimming at V came to 4 bases and at J to 6 bases, leaving 7 bases not matched to a gene. This CDR3 has 13 amino acids. CDR3 sequence (DNA): TGCAGCGTTGCAAGAGGGACAGGCAATGGCTACACCTTC. It translates to CSVARGTGNGYTF.

V and J are TRBV20-1 and TRBJ1-6; 9 nucleotides align to TRBD1. V shed 2 bases, J shed 9 bases, and the junction held 11 bases outside the gene matches. The CDR3 sequence is 16 residues long. From germline, CDR1 is DFQATT and CDR2 SNEGSKA (reference sequence). The CDR3 DNA follows: TGCAGTGCTAGAAGCGGGACAGGGATTGTCTCTTCACCCCTCCACTTT. This translates into CSARSGTGIVSSPLHF.

In its sample, this clonotype was seen many times. This sequence joins TRBV7-2 and TRBJ1-2, with 7 bases identical to TRBD1. V was pared by 6 bases and J by 8 bases, with 9 bases of the junction left unmatched. Germline CDR1 and CDR2: SGHTA and FQGNSA. The CDR3 spans 13 residues. CDR3 in amino acids: CASRRQGVEGYTF. CDR3 coding DNA: TGTGCCAGCAGGAGACAGGGCGTGGAAGGCTACACCTTC.

Remarks on this clonotype: It is unclear where the CDR3 begins or ends on the DNA, so no DNA is shown, and the CDR3 is as TCRdb lists it. This sequence joins TRBV5-1 and TRBJ1-1; TRBD1 reflects the table's D call only, with no check against the DNA. Germline CDR1 is SGHRS and CDR2 is YFSETQ. The CDR3 is 14 amino acids long, termini counted. The CDR3 reads CASSFGPGNTEAFF.

This sequence joins TRBV27 and TRBJ2-2; 9 positions agree with TRBD1. Germline V gene data show CDR1 as MNHEY and CDR2 as SMNVEV (reference sequence). Germline trimming cut 6 bases from V and 6 bases from J; bases unmatched to any gene: 5. The CDR3 totals 14 residues. The CDR3 loop is CASRRTGGAGELFF. CDR3 nucleotides: TGTGCCAGCAGACGAACAGGGGGCGCCGGGGAGCTGTTTTTT.

This rearrangement joins TRBV10-3 to TRBJ2-7; TRBD2 might be the D (6 bases). This CDR3 has 14 residues. V lost 6 bases and J lost 1, with 13 bases in between. Germline CDR1 is ENHRY and CDR2 is SYGVKD. The CDR3 nucleotides read TGTGCCATCAGGGGGACTGCCGGATCCTACGAGCAGTACTTC. Its translation is CAIRGTAGSYEQYF.